The sequence of this T cell receptor (beta chain) was determined in a study of regulatory T cells after allogeneic stem cell transplantation (dated by TCRdb to 2016 to 2019). Describing the broader study: Patients were stratified according to whether acute graft-versus-host disease had developed within 100 days after stem cell transplantation. CD4+CD25+CD127- regulatory T cells were isolated from patient PBMCs by fluorescence-activated cell sorting. Conventional CD4+ T cells defined as CD4+CD25+/-CD127+ were also sorted and TCR-sequenced for comparison in the study. The study compared the TCR repertoire of regulatory T cells after allogeneic stem cell transplantation in patients who had acute graft-versus-host disease versus patients who did not. What the study reported, not specific to this receptor: No regulatory T-cell clones were found to be shared by all patients, and no significant correlation was observed between sorted cell numbers and the inverse Simpson index. Because of the small patient sample size, validation of the findings in a larger cohort was required. Patients without graft-versus-host disease showed a less diverse, more focused regulatory T-cell TCR repertoire than patients with the disease. Top 10 regulatory T-cell clones occupied a significantly larger repertoire share in non-GvHD patients, suggesting expansion of presumably allo-specific protective clones. Conventional CD4+ T-cell repertoire diversity did not differ significantly between patients with and without graft-versus-host disease.

Concerning this clonotype itself: Its binding antigen is unknown. No much larger clone is present one base from it, and per-base qualities are unavailable.

The reads were generated on an Illumina MiSeq. Reverse transcription of RNA was performed with the SMARTer RACE cDNA Amplification kit, after which the TCR beta CDR3 region was amplified. RNA from sorted cells was extracted with the RNeasy Mini Kit. TCR beta amplicons were sequenced using Illumina paired-end sequencing. The authors' pipeline ran thus. MiXCR, VDJtools and the tcR R package were the tools used to analyze the TCR repertoire. The inverse Simpson index was used to measure diversity, and clones were grouped as rare, small, medium or expanded based on each clone's proportion of the repertoire. TCRdb reanalyzed the raw reads on its own, using fastp at Q25 for trimming and MiXCR for clone calling, and kept in-frame beta chains. Merged by CDR3 protein, the rows form single entries marked with the most common genes and DNA. The V and J calls and clone size come from TCRdb's table, not from the authors' own analysis. The sample table shows 4,000 to 5,000 distinct CDR3 sequences, and roughly 96% are seen once. Clones ranked in the top ten supply about 40% of the sample.

V was cut back by 6 bases and J by 7 bases, leaving a gap of 18 bases between them. CDR1 and CDR2 are drawn from the germline V gene: KGHSH, LQKENI. The CDR3, from cysteine to phenylalanine, totals 14 residues. The only DNA kept is the CDR3, 42 bases in frame from the first base. According to the study, the label for this sample's time point signals: 30 days after allogeneic hematopoietic stem cell transplantation. At 30 days after allogeneic hematopoietic stem cell transplantation, peripheral blood mononuclear cells were collected from the patients. The chain is encoded by TRBV18 joined to TRBJ1-2; 6 matching bases give a weak D call of TRBD1. This sequence was found in a human patient who had an allogeneic stem cell transplant, so the T cells may come from the graft donor. The source material was sorted CD4+ T cells from blood (whether regulatory or conventional is not recorded), sampled 30 days after allogeneic stem cell transplant. The DNA sequence follows: TGTGCCAGCTCCTCCTCGGGGAGGGGGACTGGCTACACCTTC. This translates into CASSSSGRGTGYTF.